The source of this T cell receptor (beta chain) is a study of blood T cell repertoires in COVID-19. The wider study: Some COVID-19 samples were acute and others convalescent; all came from the United States, Italy and Spain. From T cells, B-cell-depleted T cells, or PBMCs came the material, which was cDNA or gDNA.

The ends lost 4 bases at V and 0 bases at J; junction bases unmatched: 9. Germline CDR1 is SEHNR and CDR2 is FQNEAQ (reference sequence). The CDR3 contains 17 residues. Authors' processing steps: Estimated nucleated cell counts came from reference gene primer amplification. Sequencing was performed with immunoSEQ multiplex PCR; in TCRdb, only in-frame clones are kept and a portion is missing. The D gene and trimming were derived from the DNA, and the V and J assignments and clone size from that table. Altogether fewer than 350,000 clones are present, 80% to 85% being singletons, with the ten largest covering under 3%.

The sample taken for sequencing was peripheral blood. The chain employs TRBV7-9 and TRBJ2-3, with 8 bases identical to TRBD2. The TCR originated in a woman in her sixties or seventies with active or convalescent COVID-19. The CDR3 nucleotides read TGTGCCAGCAGCTCGCCCGCACGGGGGGGCAGCACAGATACGCAGTATTTT. This translates into CASSSPARGGSTDTQYF.